The clone carrying this T cell receptor (beta chain) was seen ten or more times. The antigen is not known. The data were taken from a study of T cells after yellow fever vaccination. About the study: Fractions of low cell number were prepared using SMART-Seq v4 Ultra Low Input. Study conclusions and caveats: A minor fraction of clonotypes spanned both CD4 and CD8 compartments. The study re-detected most primary-vaccination clones after the booster (roughly 96% CD4, 88% CD8).

In making TCR cDNA, 5'RACE template switching added a universal primer site and UMIs to it. MiXCR, run by TCRdb on the 5' RACE reads, gives a single entry per CDR3 protein. The sample shows hundreds of thousands of distinct CDR3 sequences, approximately 13% of them seen only once. Trimming at V came to 6 bases and at J to 7 bases, leaving 9 bases not matched to a gene. The CDR3 contains 14 residues. This receptor was identified in a man aged 30 to 45 who received the YFV17D yellow fever vaccine. The chain has TRBV12-3 or TRBV12-4 and TRBJ2-1; 7 nucleotides line up with TRBD2. Here the sequenced sample was PBMCs, taken on the day of the yellow fever booster vaccination. The CDR3 DNA follows: TGTGCCAGCAGAGGGACTATAGACGGGAATGAGCAGTTCTTC. This codes for CASRGTIDGNEQFF.